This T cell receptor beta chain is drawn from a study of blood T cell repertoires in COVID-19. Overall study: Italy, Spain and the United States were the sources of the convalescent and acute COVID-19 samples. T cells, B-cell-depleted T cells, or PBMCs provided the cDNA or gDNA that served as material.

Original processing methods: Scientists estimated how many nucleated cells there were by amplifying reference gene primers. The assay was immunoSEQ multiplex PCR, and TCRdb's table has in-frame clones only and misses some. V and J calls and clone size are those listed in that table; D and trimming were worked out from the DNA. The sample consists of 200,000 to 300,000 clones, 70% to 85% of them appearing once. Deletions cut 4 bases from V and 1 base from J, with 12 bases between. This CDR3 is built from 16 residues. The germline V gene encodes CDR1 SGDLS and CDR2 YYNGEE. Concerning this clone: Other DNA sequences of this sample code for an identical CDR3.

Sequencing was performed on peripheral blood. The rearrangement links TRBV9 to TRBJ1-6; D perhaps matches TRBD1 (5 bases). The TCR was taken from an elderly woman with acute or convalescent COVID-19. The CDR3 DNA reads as TGTGCCAGCAGCCCTGCCGGGGGGTCCTATAATTCACCCCTCCACTTT. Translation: CASSPAGGSYNSPLHF. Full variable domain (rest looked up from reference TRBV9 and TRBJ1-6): DSGVTQTPKHLITATGQRVTLRCSPRSGDLSVYWYQQSLDQGLQFLIQYYNGEERAKGNILERFSAQQFPDLHSELNLSSLELGDSALYFCASSPAGGSYNSPLHFGNGTRLTVT.